This T cell receptor (beta chain) was obtained from a study of cytomegalovirus exposure and HLA in healthy donors. The study, taken as a whole, reports: The study recorded 160 or so TCR beta chains that were cytomegalovirus-associated.

Regarding this clone: The antigen is not known.

Using immunoSEQ multiplex PCR, the repertoire was profiled, and TCRdb retains in-frame clones only, with some absent. The table includes around 160,000 clones, roughly 80% detected once. Sequencing input: PBMCs. This TCR was recovered from a man between 25 and 39 years old in good health and CMV-seropositive.

CDR3: CASSLETGNTIYF. The CDR3 region has the DNA TGTGCCAGCAGCTTGGAGACTGGAAACACCATATATTTT. The chain links TRBV7-9 to TRBJ1-3; D gene ambiguous. V was clipped by 3 bases and J by 2 bases, with 5 bases between them. The length of the CDR3 is 13 residues. From germline, CDR1 is SEHNR and CDR2 FQNEAQ (reference sequence).